A single sample gave rise to the 27 T cell receptor beta chains below, sequenced in a study of OX40 agonist ivuxolimab in advanced cancers. Sequencing was performed with immunoSEQ multiplex PCR; in TCRdb, only in-frame clones are kept and a portion is missing. The sample lists 85,000 or so clones, around 86% occurring once. The sequencing here drew on CD4+ or CD8+ T cells sorted from blood, taken in a trial of the OX40 agonist ivuxolimab. The receptors come from an adult with an advanced solid tumor such as melanoma, head and neck, liver or kidney cancer.

In this sample, this clone turned up once. The chain couples TRBV28 to TRBJ2-7; no clear D gene. V was pared by 2 bases and J by 0 bases, with 8 bases between. Germline CDR1 is MDHEN and CDR2 is SYDVKM. The CDR3 has 14 residues. The CDR3 loop is CASSLTDYSYEQYF. The CDR3 DNA sequence: TGTGCCAGCAGTTTAACCGATTACTCCTACGAGCAGTACTTC.

J is TRBJ1-4 and V is TRBV18; D unresolved. CDR1 and CDR2 (germline): KGHSH, LQKENI. The CDR3 runs to 14 residues. V shed 0 bases and J shed 6 bases, with 8 bases lying between them. CDR3 region: CASSPPSYHEKLFF. CDR3 DNA sequence: TGTGCCAGCTCACCACCCTCCTACCATGAAAAACTGTTTTTT.

J is TRBJ2-1 and V is TRBV7-9, with 10 bases lining up with TRBD2. This CDR3 comprises 17 residues. Looked up from germline, CDR1 is SEHNR and CDR2 is FQNEAQ (reference sequence). Losses at the gene ends were 5 bases for V and 7 bases for J; bases not matched to a gene: 14. The CDR3 loop reads CASSRGTSAASRNEQFF. In nucleotides, the CDR3 is TGTGCCAGCAGCCGAGGGACTAGCGCGGCCTCGAGGAATGAGCAGTTCTTC.

This clone was detected only once. The chain combines TRBV30 with TRBJ1-2, with 11 bases aligning to TRBD1. CDR1 is GTSNPN, CDR2 SVGIG, per germline (reference sequence). The ends lost 2 bases at V and 4 bases at J; junction bases unmatched: 6. The CDR3 runs 15 residues. The CDR3 spells CAWSPLDRGLYGYTF. The CDR3 bases are TGTGCCTGGAGTCCTCTGGACAGGGGGCTCTATGGCTACACCTTC.

V gene TRBV21-1 combines with J gene TRBJ2-3. TRBV21-1 has pseudogene status. The CDR3 runs to 16 residues. This CDR3 is CASSKVGQASTDTQYF. The CDR3 bases are TGTGCCAGCAGCAAAGTCGGGCAGGCCTCCACAGATACGCAGTATTTT.

J is TRBJ1-2 and V is TRBV6-1; 7 bases agree with TRBD1. The CDR3 sequence is 13 residues long. V lost 6 bases to trimming and J lost 4 bases; unmatched junction nucleotides: 5. Germline V gene sequence: CDR1 MNHNS, CDR2 SASEGT. The CDR3 sequence: CASRDRLSYGYTF. As DNA, the CDR3 is TGTGCCAGCAGGGACAGGTTGTCCTATGGCTACACCTTC.

The CDR3 sequence: CAAPSGADGTEAFF. CDR3 nucleotides: TGTGCCGCCCCGTCCGGGGCTGATGGCACTGAAGCTTTCTTT. The genes are TRBV7-9 and TRBJ1-1; D perhaps matches TRBD1 (5 bases). The V and J ends lost 11 bases and 4 bases respectively, with 20 bases between them. CDR3 length equals 14 residues. CDR1 and CDR2 from the germline V gene are SEHNR and FQNEAQ (reference sequence).

The chain combines TRBV6-5 with TRBJ2-1; no clear D. Germline V CDR1 and CDR2: MNHEY, SVGAGI. V was clipped by 0 bases and J by 5 bases, with 8 bases between them. The CDR3 length is 14 residues. The CDR3 DNA is TGTGCCAGCAGTTACTCCTGGCCCCACAATGAGCAGTTCTTC. It specifies CASSYSWPHNEQFF.

The CDR3 reads CASSAMFGTGGNEQYF. The CDR3 DNA reads as TGTGCCAGCAGCGCGATGTTCGGGACAGGGGGAAACGAGCAGTACTTC. V usage is TRBV9 and J usage is TRBJ2-7; 11 bases fit TRBD1. The CDR3 has 16 amino acids. Unmatched junction bases numbered 10, after V lost 3 bases and J lost 5 bases. Germline CDR1 and CDR2: SGDLS and YYNGEE. The whole variable domain, filled in from reference TRBV9 and TRBJ2-7, reads DSGVTQTPKHLITATGQRVTLRCSPRSGDLSVYWYQQSLDQGLQFLIQYYNGEERAKGNILERFSAQQFPDLHSELNLSSLELGDSALYFCASSAMFGTGGNEQYFGPGTRLTVT.

As for this clone: This CDR3 fails to terminate in the conserved phenylalanine or tryptophan, so it likely reflects a read error. The DNA is omitted, as the CDR3 cannot be located on it reliably, and the CDR3 follows TCRdb's listing. This sequence joins TRBV6-5 and TRBJ2-7; the listed D gene, TRBD1, was not tested against the DNA. The CDR3 is 13 amino acids long, termini counted. Germline-derived CDR1 and CDR2 are MNHEY and SVGAGI. CDR3 region: CASSHREKARQGL.

This rearrangement joins TRBV6-5 to TRBJ1-6, with a possible D match to TRBD1 (5 bases). The CDR3 spans 15 residues. The germline V and J ends were trimmed by 3 bases and 1 base, with 7 bases remaining between them. Germline V gene data show CDR1 as MNHEY and CDR2 as SVGAGI. The CDR3 protein is CASSYEGSYNSPLHF. CDR3 in DNA: TGTGCCAGCAGTTATGAGGGGTCCTATAATTCACCCCTCCACTTT.

This clone was observed once. The chain couples TRBV29-1 to TRBJ2-7; 10 bases are shared with TRBD1. In germline, CDR1 is SQVTM, CDR2 ANQGSEA. CDR3 length equals 12 residues. The junction had 5 bases not matched to a gene; V was cut back by 7 bases and J by 5 bases. As DNA, the CDR3 is TGCAGCGGTGGGACAGGGGTCGACGAGCAGTACTTC. Protein product: CSGGTGVDEQYF.

The chain links TRBV6-6 to TRBJ1-1; TRBD1 is a possible D gene (6 bases). The germline gives CDR1 MNHNY, CDR2 SVGAGI (reference sequence). This CDR3 comprises 12 residues. V was clipped by 7 bases and J by 3 bases, with 9 bases between them. CDR3 loop: CASNGQYTEAFF. The CDR3 DNA reads as TGTGCCAGCAATGGACAGTACACTGAAGCTTTCTTT.

The chain carries TRBV6-5 and TRBJ2-5; 9 positions agree with TRBD1. The CDR3 extends over 15 amino acids. V lost 6 bases, J lost 5 bases, and 10 bases stayed unmatched. Germline V gene data show CDR1 as MNHEY and CDR2 as SVGAGI. CDR3 DNA sequence: TGTGCCAGCAGCCCGGACCGGGACAGGGTGGAGACCCAGTACTTC. Its protein product is CASSPDRDRVETQYF.

V gene TRBV6-5 combines with J gene TRBJ2-2; D is uncertain. The V and J ends lost 6 bases and 1 base respectively, with 12 bases between them. The CDR3 sequence is 15 residues long. Germline V gives CDR1 MNHEY, CDR2 SVGAGI. The CDR3 DNA sequence: TGTGCCAGCAGCCGTGCCACAAAGAACACCGGGGAGCTGTTTTTT. Translation: CASSRATKNTGELFF.

The chain joins TRBV2 to TRBJ2-3, with TRBD2 identical over 8 bases. The germline gives CDR1 SNHLY, CDR2 FYNNEI. CDR3 length equals 16 residues. The trim removed 6 bases at V and 4 bases at J, leaving 12 bases unmatched. The CDR3 DNA follows: TGTGCCAGCAGACGAACCGGGACTAGAAGTGCAGATACGCAGTATTTT. This translates into CASRRTGTRSADTQYF.

The CDR3, as DNA: TGTGCCAGCAGTTTCACAGGGGACTATGGCTACACCTTC. It translates to CASSFTGDYGYTF. V and J are TRBV6-6 and TRBJ1-2, with TRBD1 identical over 7 bases. With V trimmed by 4 bases and J by 3 bases, 2 bases remained unmatched. CDR3 size: 13 residues. CDR1 is MNHNY and CDR2 is SVGAGI in the germline V gene (reference sequence).

The V and J genes are TRBV15 and TRBJ1-1; D is undetermined. The CDR3 contains 15 residues. With 1 base removed from V and 0 bases from J, the gap between germline ends came to 9 bases. Per germline, CDR1 LNHNV and CDR2 YYDKDF (reference sequence). The CDR3 sequence: CATSRALSMNTEAFF. DNA for the CDR3: TGTGCCACCAGCAGAGCCCTATCTATGAACACTGAAGCTTTCTTT.

This clone was observed a handful of times. The rearrangement uses TRBV30 and TRBJ1-5; D gene unclear. Germline lookup yields CDR1 GTSNPN and CDR2 SVGIG (reference sequence). The V and J ends lost 0 bases and 6 bases respectively, with 9 bases between them. This CDR3 region has 13 residues. The CDR3 here is CAWSVLRVQPQHF. CDR3 nucleotide sequence: TGTGCCTGGAGTGTACTTCGGGTTCAGCCCCAGCATTTT.

J is TRBJ1-3 and V is TRBV30; 9 bases are shared with TRBD1. After removal of 6 bases from V and 5 bases from J, the junction contained 5 bases not matched to a gene. The CDR3 is 13 residues long. Germline V gives CDR1 GTSNPN, CDR2 SVGIG (reference sequence). CDR3 nucleotide sequence: TGTGCCTGTGCCGGGACAGGGCGAAACACCATATATTTT. Amino acids: CACAGTGRNTIYF.

The V and J genes are TRBV19 and TRBJ1-5; possible D gene TRBD1, 6 bases. The V end was cut by 8 bases, the J end by 3 bases, with 14 bases between. This CDR3 is built from 14 residues. Germline V gene sequence: CDR1 LNHDA, CDR2 SQIVND (reference sequence). This CDR3 is CASSGASLNQPQHF. For the CDR3, the DNA is TGTGCCAGTTCGGGGGCAAGTCTCAATCAGCCCCAGCATTTT.

The chain is built from TRBV13 and TRBJ1-4; tentative D call: TRBD1 (5 bases). The germline gives CDR1 PRHDT, CDR2 FYEKMQ (reference sequence). CDR3 length: 16 amino acids. The V and J ends lost 2 bases and 2 bases respectively, with 12 bases between them. The CDR3 region is CASSLSRGGTNEKLFF. The CDR3 DNA follows: TGTGCCAGCAGCTTATCGAGGGGAGGGACTAATGAAAAACTGTTTTTT.

In regard to this clone: Other DNA sequences of this sample code for an identical CDR3. V is TRBV6-5 and J is TRBJ1-5; D possibly corresponds to TRBD1 (6 bases). This CDR3 comprises 13 residues. The germline CDR1 and CDR2 sequences are MNHEY and SVGAGI. The V end was cut by 4 bases, the J end by 5 bases, with 9 bases between. The CDR3 spells CASSSRGDQPQHF. In DNA form, the CDR3 reads TGTGCCAGCAGTTCCAGGGGAGATCAGCCCCAGCATTTT.

The genes are TRBV5-6 and TRBJ1-6, with D unclear. There are 15 residues in the CDR3. CDR1 SGHDT and CDR2 YYEEEE come from the germline V gene. Trimming took 0 bases from V and 8 from J, leaving 12 bases between them. DNA of the CDR3: TGTGCCAGCAGCTTGGCCGGAGAGTACTATTCACCCCTCCACTTT. It is translated as CASSLAGEYYSPLHF.

V is TRBV29-1 and J is TRBJ2-7; D is perhaps TRBD2 (5 bases). The CDR3 runs 14 residues. V lost 4 bases and J 0 bases, leaving 13 bases between the germline ends. In germline, CDR1 is SQVTM, CDR2 ANQGSEA. The CDR3 protein is CSVAATGSSYEQYF. In nucleotides, the CDR3 is TGCAGCGTTGCGGCCACGGGGTCCTCCTACGAGCAGTACTTC.

This chain links TRBV30 with TRBJ1-5; D uncertain. CDR3 length: 13 residues. The V end lost 2 bases, the J end lost 5 bases, and 10 bases lay between the germline ends. Germline CDR1 is GTSNPN and CDR2 is SVGIG (reference sequence). CDR3 loop: CAWSPGVDQPQHF. The DNA for the CDR3 is TGTGCCTGGAGTCCCGGAGTGGATCAGCCCCAGCATTTT.

V usage is TRBV4-2 and J usage is TRBJ2-3; no reliable D call. The CDR3 is 12 amino acids. Germline CDR1 LGHNA, CDR2 YNFKEQ. The V and J ends lost 4 bases and 4 bases respectively, with 6 bases between them. CDR3: CASSPAADTQYF. As DNA, the CDR3 is TGTGCCAGCAGCCCGGCGGCAGATACGCAGTATTTT.